The present entry profiles one T cell receptor (beta chain) with its context. These data come from a study of T cell responses to AZD1222 COVID-19 vaccine. TCRdb's copy holds only in-frame clones and misses some; the assay was immunoSEQ multiplex PCR. The sample has 95,000 to 100,000 clones; roughly 90% are singletons. Germline lookup yields CDR1 MDHEN and CDR2 SYDVKM. The J segment lost 0 bases and the V segment lost 2 bases, leaving 4 bases of the junction unmatched. The CDR3 is made up of 16 amino acids. Here the sequenced sample was peripheral blood, taken on day 0 of AZD1222 vaccination. The chain recombines TRBV28 with TRBJ1-3; 7 bases align to TRBD1. The TCR comes from an adult in good health. CDR3 coding DNA: TGTGCCAGCAGTTTAACCGGACAGGTCTCTGGAAACACCATATATTTT. Amino acids: CASSLTGQVSGNTIYF.